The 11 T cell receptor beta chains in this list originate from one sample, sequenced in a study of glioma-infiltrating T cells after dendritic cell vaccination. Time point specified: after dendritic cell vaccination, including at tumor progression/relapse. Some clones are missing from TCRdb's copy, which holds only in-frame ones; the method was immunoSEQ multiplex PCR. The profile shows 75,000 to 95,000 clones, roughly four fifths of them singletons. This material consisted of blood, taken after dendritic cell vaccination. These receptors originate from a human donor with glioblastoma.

CDR3 region: CATKTRGMDTGELFF. The DNA of the CDR3 is TGTGCCACCAAGACCAGGGGGATGGACACCGGGGAGCTGTTTTTT. The chain links TRBV2 to TRBJ2-2, with 7 bases identical to TRBD1. With 10 bases clipped from V and 3 bases from J, the junction kept 11 bases outside the gene matches. The CDR3 is 15 amino acids. The germline V gene has CDR1 SNHLY and CDR2 FYNNEI.

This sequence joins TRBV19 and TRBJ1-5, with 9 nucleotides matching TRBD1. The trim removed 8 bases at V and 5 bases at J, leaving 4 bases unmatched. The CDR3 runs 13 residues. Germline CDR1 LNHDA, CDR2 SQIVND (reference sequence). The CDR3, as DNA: TGTGCCAGTCAACAGGGGGCCGATCAGCCCCAGCATTTT. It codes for CASQQGADQPQHF. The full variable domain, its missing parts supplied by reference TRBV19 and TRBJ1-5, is DGGITQSPKYLFRKEGQNVTLSCEQNLNHDAMYWYRQDPGQGLRLIYYSQIVNDFQKGDIAEGYSVSREKKESFPLTVTSAQKNPTAFYLCASQQGADQPQHFGDGTRLSIL.

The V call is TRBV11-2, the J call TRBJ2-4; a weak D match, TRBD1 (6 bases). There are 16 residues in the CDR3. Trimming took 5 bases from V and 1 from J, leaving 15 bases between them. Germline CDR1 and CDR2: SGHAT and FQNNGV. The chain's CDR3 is CASSQMMRGAKNIQYF. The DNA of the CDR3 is TGTGCCAGCAGCCAGATGATGAGGGGGGCCAAAAACATTCAGTACTTC.

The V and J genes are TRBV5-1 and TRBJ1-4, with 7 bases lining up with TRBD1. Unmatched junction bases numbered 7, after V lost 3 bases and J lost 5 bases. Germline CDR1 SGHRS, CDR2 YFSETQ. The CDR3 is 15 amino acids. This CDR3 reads CASSYRQGPNEKLFF. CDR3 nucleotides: TGCGCCAGCAGCTACCGACAGGGACCAAATGAAAAACTGTTTTTT.

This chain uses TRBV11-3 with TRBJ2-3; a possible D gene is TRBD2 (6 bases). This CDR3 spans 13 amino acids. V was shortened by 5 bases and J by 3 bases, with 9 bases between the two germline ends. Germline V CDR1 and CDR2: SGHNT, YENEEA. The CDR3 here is CASSPGLTDTQYF. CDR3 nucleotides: TGTGCCAGCAGCCCGGGACTGACAGATACGCAGTATTTT.

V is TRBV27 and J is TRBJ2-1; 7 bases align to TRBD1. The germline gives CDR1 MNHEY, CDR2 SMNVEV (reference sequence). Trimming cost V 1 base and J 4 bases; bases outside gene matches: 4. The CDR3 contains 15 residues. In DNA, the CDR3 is TGTGCCAGCAGTTTATTAGGACAGGTTTACAATGAGCAGTTCTTC. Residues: CASSLLGQVYNEQFF.

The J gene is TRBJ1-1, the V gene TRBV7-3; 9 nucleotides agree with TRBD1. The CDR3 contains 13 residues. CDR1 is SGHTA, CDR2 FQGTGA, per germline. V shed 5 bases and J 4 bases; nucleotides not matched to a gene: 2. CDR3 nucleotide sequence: TGTGCCAGCAGCAAGACAGGGGGCACTGAAGCTTTCTTT. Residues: CASSKTGGTEAFF.

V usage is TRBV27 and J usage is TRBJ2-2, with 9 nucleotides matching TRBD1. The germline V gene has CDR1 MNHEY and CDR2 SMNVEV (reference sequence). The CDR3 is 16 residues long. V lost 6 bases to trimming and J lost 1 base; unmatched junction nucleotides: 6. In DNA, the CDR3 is TGTGCCAGCAGACAGAGGACAGGGGTGAACACCGGGGAGCTGTTTTTT. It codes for CASRQRTGVNTGELFF.

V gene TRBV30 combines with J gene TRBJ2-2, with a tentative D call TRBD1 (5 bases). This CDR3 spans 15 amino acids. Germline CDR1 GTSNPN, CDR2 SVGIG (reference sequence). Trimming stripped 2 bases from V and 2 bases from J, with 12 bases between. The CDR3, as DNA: TGTGCCTGGAGTCGTCCTTGGACAAACACCGGGGAGCTGTTTTTT. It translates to CAWSRPWTNTGELFF.

The CDR3 DNA sequence: TGCGCCAGCAGCTTACGACAGGGGGCATTGGACACTGAAGCTTTCTTT. This translates into CASSLRQGALDTEAFF. This sequence joins TRBV5-1 and TRBJ1-1, with TRBD1 matching 10 bases. V lost 2 bases to trimming and J lost 3 bases; unmatched junction nucleotides: 7. The CDR3 totals 16 residues. CDR1 is SGHRS and CDR2 is YFSETQ in the germline V gene.

DNA for the CDR3: TGCGCCAGCGGGGCGACAGGGGGCGTTTCTGGGGCCAACGTCCTGACTTTC. Its protein is CASGATGGVSGANVLTF. V and J are TRBV23-1 and TRBJ2-6, with TRBD1 matching over 10 bases. TRBV23-1 is an ORF, with its function uncertain. Trimming cost V 8 bases and J 1 base; bases outside gene matches: 8. This CDR3 comprises 17 residues.